This T cell receptor beta chain originates from a study of cytomegalovirus exposure and HLA in healthy donors. The PCR made use of 60 Vbeta and 13 Jbeta primers. Here immunoSEQ multiplex PCR was the method, and the copy in TCRdb shows in-frame clones only, minus some. The sample has 150,000 or so clones, 78% seen once. A few counts support this clone. Its antigen is not identified. Study-level findings and limits: Being productive about 90% or about 30% of the time was typical of most TCR beta V segments in an earlier analysis. Follow-up analysis later connected one missense variant in DCLRE1C with trimming of TCR beta V- and J-genes.

This CDR3 region has 14 residues. CDR1 is SEHNR and CDR2 is FQNEAQ in the germline V gene (reference sequence). V was trimmed by 4 bases and J by 6 bases, leaving 15 bases between them. This rearrangement joins TRBV7-9 to TRBJ1-2; D perhaps matches TRBD1 (5 bases). Sequencing was done on a sample of PBMCs. This sequence was found in a woman in her thirties or forties in good health and CMV-seronegative. The CDR3 sequence is CASSSGGWDHGYTF. The CDR3 bases are TGTGCCAGCAGCTCGGGGGGGTGGGACCATGGCTACACCTTC.